This T cell receptor (beta chain) was captured by sequencing in a study of CD8 T cells in Susac syndrome. When the RNA was reverse transcribed, random hexamers were used with an input of roughly 0.45 to 1 ug. By means of immunoSEQ multiplex PCR, TCR beta CDR3 spanning 54 Vbeta and 13 Jbeta underwent amplification. TCRdb re-derived calls from the immunoSEQ multiplex PCR reads in MiXCR, one entry per CDR3 protein. The data contain some 120,000 distinct CDR3 sequences, about 95% of them singletons. While serving as controls, healthy donors were matched for age and sex. TEMRA cells were enriched by FACS, while CD8+ and CD4+ T cells were obtained through a negative isolation that was performed magnetically. Germline V lookup: CDR1 KGHSH, CDR2 LQKENI. The J segment lost 0 bases and the V segment lost 4 bases, leaving 4 bases of the junction unmatched. This CDR3 region has 16 residues.

The V gene is TRBV18, the J gene TRBJ2-2; TRBD1 matches 8 bases. This TCR was recovered from a human donor in good health. The sequencing sample was made of CD4+ T cells from PBMCs. In DNA, the CDR3 is TGTGCCAGCTCACTTCAGGGGGCCGCGAACACCGGGGAGCTGTTTTTT. This codes for CASSLQGAANTGELFF.